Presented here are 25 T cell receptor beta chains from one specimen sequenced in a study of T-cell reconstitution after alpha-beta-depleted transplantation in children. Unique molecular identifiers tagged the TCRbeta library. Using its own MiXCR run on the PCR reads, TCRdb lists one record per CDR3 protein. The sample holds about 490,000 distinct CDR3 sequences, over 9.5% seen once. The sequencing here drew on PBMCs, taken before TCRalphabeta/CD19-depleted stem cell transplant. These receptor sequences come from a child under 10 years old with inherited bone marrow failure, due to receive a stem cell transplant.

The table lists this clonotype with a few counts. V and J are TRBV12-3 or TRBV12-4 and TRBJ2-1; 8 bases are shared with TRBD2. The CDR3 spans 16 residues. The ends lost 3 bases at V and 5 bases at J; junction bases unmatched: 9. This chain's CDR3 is CASSFRREGPHNEQFF. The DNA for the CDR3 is TGTGCCAGCAGTTTTCGACGGGAGGGCCCTCACAATGAGCAGTTCTTC.

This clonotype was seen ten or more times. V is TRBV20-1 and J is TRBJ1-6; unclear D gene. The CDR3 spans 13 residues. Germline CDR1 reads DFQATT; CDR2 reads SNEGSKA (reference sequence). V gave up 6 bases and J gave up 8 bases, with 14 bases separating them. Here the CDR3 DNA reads TGCAGTGCCGCCTGGTTGCGCCATTCACCCCTCCACTTT. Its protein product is CSAAWLRHSPLHF.

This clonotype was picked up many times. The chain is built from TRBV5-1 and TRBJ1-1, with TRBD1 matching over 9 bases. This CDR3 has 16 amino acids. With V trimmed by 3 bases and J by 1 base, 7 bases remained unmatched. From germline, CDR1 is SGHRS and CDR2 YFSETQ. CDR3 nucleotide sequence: TGCGCCAGCAGCTCGATCCGGGACAGGGCGAACACTGAAGCTTTCTTT. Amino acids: CASSSIRDRANTEAFF.

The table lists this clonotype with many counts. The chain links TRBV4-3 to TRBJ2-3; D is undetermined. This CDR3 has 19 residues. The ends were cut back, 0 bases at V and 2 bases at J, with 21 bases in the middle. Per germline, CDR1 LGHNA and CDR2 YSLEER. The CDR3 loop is CASSQDPLGGPTHTDTQYF. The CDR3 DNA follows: TGCGCCAGCAGCCAAGATCCCTTAGGTGGTCCAACACACACAGATACGCAGTATTTT.

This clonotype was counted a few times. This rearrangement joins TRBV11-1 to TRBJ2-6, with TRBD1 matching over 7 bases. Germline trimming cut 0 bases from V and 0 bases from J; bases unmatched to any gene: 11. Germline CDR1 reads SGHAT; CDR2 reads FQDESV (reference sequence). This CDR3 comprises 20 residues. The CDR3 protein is CASSLALGDSAPSGANVLTF. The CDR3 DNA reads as TGTGCCAGCAGCTTAGCCCTAGGGGACAGCGCCCCCTCTGGGGCCAACGTCCTGACTTTC.

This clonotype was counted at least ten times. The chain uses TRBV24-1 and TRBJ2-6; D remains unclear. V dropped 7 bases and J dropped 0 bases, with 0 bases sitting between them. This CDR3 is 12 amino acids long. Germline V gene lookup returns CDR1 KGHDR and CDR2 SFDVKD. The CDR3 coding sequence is TGTGCCACCAGCTCTGGGGCCAACGTCCTGACTTTC. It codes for CATSSGANVLTF.

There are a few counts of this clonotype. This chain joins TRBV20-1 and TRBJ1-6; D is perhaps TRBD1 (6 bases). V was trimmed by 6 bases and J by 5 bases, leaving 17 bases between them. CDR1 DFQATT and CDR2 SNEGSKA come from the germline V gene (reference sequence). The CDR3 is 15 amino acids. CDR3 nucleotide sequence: TGCAGTGCCAAAAATACGGCAGGGGATAATTCACCCCTCCACTTT. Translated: CSAKNTAGDNSPLHF.

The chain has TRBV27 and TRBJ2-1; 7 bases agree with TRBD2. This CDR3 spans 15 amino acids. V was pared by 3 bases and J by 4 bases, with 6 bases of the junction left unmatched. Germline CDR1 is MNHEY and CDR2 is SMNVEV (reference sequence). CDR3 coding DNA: TGTGCCAGCAGTTTTTTCGGGGGGTGGTACAATGAGCAGTTCTTC. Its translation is CASSFFGGWYNEQFF.

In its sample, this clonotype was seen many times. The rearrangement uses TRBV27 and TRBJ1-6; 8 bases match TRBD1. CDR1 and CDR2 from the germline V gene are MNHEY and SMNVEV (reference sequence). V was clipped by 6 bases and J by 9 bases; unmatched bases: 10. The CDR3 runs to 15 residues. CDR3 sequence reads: CASSPLGQGISPLHF. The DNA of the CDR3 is TGTGCCAGCAGCCCCCTCGGACAGGGAATTTCACCCCTCCACTTT.

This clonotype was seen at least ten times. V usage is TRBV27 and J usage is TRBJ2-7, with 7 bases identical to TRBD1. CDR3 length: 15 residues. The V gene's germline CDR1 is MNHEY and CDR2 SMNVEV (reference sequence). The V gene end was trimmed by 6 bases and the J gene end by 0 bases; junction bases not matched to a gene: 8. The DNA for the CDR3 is TGTGCCAGCAGCTATACAGGGGTGGGCTCCTACGAGCAGTACTTC. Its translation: CASSYTGVGSYEQYF.

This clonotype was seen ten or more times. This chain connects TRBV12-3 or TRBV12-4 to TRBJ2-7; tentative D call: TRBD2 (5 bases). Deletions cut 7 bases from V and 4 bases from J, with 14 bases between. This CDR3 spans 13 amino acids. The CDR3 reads CASNPAGGYEQYF. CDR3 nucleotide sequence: TGTGCCAGCAACCCGGCGGGCGGGTACGAGCAGTACTTC.

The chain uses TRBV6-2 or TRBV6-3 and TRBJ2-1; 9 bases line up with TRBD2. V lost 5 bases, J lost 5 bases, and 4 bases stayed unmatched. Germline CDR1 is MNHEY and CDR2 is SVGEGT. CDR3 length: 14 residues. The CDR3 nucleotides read TGTGCCAGCAGTAATCTAGCGGGAAACAATGAGCAGTTCTTC. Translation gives CASSNLAGNNEQFF.

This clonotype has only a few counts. The CDR3 sequence is CSASVTGKNTGELFF. CDR3 bases: TGCAGTGCGTCCGTGACTGGCAAGAACACCGGGGAGCTGTTTTTT. The chain recombines TRBV20-1 with TRBJ2-2; the D is unclear. Germline CDR1 and CDR2: DFQATT and SNEGSKA (reference sequence). This CDR3 comprises 15 residues. V was shortened by 6 bases and J by 1 base, with 15 bases between the two germline ends.

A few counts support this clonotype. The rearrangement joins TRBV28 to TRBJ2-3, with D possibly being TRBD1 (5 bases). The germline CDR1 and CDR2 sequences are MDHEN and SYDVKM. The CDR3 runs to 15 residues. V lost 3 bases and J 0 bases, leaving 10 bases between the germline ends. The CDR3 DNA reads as TGTGCCAGCAGTTTGGGGCAGACAAGCACAGATACGCAGTATTTT. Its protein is CASSLGQTSTDTQYF.

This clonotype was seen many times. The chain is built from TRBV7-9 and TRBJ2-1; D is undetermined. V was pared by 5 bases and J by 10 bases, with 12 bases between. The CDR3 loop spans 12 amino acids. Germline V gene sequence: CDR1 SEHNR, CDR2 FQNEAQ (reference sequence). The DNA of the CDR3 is TGTGCCAGCAGCCCCCTGGGAACCGAGCAGTTCTTC. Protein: CASSPLGTEQFF.

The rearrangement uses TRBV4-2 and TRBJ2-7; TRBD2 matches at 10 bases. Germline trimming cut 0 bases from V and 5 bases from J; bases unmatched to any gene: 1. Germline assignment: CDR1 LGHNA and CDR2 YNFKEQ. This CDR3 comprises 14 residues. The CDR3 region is CASSQDGTSDEQYF. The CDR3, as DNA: TGTGCCAGCAGCCAAGACGGGACTAGCGACGAGCAGTACTTC.

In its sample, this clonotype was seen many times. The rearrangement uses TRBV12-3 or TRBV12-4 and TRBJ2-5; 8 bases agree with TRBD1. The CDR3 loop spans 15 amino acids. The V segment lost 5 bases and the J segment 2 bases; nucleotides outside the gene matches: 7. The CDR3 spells CASSLDRGQQETQYF. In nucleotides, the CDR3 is TGTGCCAGCAGTCTCGACAGGGGACAACAAGAGACCCAGTACTTC.

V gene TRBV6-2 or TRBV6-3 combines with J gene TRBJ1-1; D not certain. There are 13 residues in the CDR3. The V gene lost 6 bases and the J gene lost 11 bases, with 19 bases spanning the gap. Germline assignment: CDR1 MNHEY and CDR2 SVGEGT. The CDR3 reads CASRPLVRNTAFF. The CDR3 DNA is TGTGCCAGCAGGCCACTGGTGCGGAATACCGCTTTCTTT.

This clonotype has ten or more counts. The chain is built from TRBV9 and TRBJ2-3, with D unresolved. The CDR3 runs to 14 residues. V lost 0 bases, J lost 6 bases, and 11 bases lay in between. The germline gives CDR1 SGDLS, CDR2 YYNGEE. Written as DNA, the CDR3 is TGTGCCAGCAGCGTAGACTTGCTACCTGATACGCAGTATTTT. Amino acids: CASSVDLLPDTQYF.

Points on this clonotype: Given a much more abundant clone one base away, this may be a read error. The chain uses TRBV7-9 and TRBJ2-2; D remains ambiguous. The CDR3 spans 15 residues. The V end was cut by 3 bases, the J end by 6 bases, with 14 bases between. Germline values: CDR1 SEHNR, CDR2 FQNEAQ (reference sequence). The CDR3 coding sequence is TGTGCCAGCAGCTTGGGTAGGCCACACGCCGGGGAGCTGTTTTTT. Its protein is CASSLGRPHAGELFF.

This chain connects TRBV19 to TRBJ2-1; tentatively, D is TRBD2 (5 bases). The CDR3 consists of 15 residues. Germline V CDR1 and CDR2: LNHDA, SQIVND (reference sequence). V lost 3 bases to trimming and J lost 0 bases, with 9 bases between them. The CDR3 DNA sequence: TGTGCCAGTAGTATGGACTCGAGCTCCTACAATGAGCAGTTCTTC. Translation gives CASSMDSSSYNEQFF.

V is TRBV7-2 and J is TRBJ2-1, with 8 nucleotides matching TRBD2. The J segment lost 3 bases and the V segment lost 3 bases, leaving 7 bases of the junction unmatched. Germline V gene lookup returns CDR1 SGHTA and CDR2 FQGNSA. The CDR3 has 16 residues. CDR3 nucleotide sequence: TGTGCCAGCAGCTTTTTCAGCGGGAGCGTCTACAATGAGCAGTTCTTC. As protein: CASSFFSGSVYNEQFF.

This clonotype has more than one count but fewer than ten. CDR3 region: CAWSKRLGLANSYEQYF. For the CDR3, the DNA is TGTGCCTGGAGCAAGAGGTTAGGACTAGCGAACTCCTACGAGCAGTACTTC. The chain recombines TRBV30 with TRBJ2-7, with 9 bases lining up with TRBD2. The CDR3 is 17 amino acids. Germline CDR1 reads GTSNPN; CDR2 reads SVGIG (reference sequence). The trim removed 3 bases at V and 0 bases at J, leaving 12 bases unmatched.

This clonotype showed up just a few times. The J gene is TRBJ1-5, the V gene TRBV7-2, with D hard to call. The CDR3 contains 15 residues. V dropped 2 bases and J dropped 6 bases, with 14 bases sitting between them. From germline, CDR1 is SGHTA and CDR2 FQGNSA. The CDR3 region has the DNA TGTGCCAGCAGCTTAAAACGGGGAGAAGGTCAGCCCCAGCATTTT. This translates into CASSLKRGEGQPQHF.

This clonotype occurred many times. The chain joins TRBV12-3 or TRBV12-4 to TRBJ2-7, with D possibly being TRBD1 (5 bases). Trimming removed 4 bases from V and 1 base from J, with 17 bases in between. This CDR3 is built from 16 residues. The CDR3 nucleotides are TGTGCCAGCAGTTGGGCCCTGAGACAGTTATCCTACGAGCAGTACTTC. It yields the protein CASSWALRQLSYEQYF.